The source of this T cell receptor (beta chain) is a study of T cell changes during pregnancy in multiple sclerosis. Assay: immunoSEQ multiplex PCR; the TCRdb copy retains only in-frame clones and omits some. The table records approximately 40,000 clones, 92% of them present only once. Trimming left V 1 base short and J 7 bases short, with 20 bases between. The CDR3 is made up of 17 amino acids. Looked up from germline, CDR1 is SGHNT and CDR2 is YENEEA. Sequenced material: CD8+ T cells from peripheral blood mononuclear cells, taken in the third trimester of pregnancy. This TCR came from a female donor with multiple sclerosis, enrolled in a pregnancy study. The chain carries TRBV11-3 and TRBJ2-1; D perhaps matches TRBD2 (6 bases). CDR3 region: CASSLGAGSPLMNEQFF. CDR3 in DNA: TGTGCCAGCAGCTTAGGGGCGGGGAGCCCCCTCATGAATGAGCAGTTCTTC.